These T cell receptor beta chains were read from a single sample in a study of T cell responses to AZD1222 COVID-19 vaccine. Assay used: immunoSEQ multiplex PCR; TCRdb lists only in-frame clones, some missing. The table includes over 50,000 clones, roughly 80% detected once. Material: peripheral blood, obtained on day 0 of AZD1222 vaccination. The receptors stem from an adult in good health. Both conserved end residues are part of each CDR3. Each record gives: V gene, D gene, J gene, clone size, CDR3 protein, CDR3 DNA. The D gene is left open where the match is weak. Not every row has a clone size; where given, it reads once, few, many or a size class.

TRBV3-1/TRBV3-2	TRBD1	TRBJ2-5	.	CASSQQQGAGETQYF	TGTGCCAGCAGCCAGCAACAGGGGGCCGGGGAGACCCAGTACTTC
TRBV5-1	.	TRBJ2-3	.	CASSGDTDTQYF	TGCGCCAGCAGTGGGGACACAGATACGCAGTATTTT
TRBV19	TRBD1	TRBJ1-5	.	CASSIGGQGRTQHF	TGTGCCAGTAGTATAGGCGGACAGGGAAGGACCCAGCATTTT
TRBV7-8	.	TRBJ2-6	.	CASSSPDGGSGANVLTF	TGTGCCAGCAGCTCCCCGGACGGGGGCTCTGGGGCCAACGTCCTGACTTTC
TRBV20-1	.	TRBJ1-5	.	CSASWAGAGDQPQHF	TGCAGTGCTAGTTGGGCCGGGGCGGGGGATCAGCCCCAGCATTTT
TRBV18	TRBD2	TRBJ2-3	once	CASSPGLAGDTQYF	TGTGCCAGCTCACCAGGGCTAGCGGGAGATACGCAGTATTTT
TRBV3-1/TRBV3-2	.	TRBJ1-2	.	CASSQALTERYDYGYTF	TGTGCCAGCAGCCAAGCCTTGACAGAAAGGTACGACTATGGCTACACCTTC
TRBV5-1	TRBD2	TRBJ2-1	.	CASSSGTSGVWDEQFF	TGCGCCAGCAGCTCCGGCACTAGCGGAGTCTGGGATGAGCAGTTCTTC
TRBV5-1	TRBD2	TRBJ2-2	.	CASSLVRGRLGELFF	TGCGCCAGCAGCTTGGTTCGCGGGAGGCTAGGGGAGCTGTTTTTT
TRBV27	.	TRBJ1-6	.	CASSSEGILSNSPLHF	TGTGCCAGCAGTTCTGAGGGAATTTTGAGCAATTCACCCCTCCACTTT
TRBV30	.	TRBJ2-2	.	CAWSGLANTGELFF	TGTGCCTGGAGCGGACTGGCGAACACCGGGGAGCTGTTTTTT
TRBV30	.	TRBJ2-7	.	CAWKVRGVTHEQYF	TGTGCCTGGAAAGTACGGGGTGTGACCCACGAGCAGTACTTC
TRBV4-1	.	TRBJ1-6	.	CASSQGLFSDSPLHF	TGCGCCAGCAGCCAAGGGTTATTTTCGGATTCACCCCTCCACTTT
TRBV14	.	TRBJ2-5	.	CASSRGLQETQYF	TGTGCCAGCAGCCGGGGACTGCAAGAGACCCAGTACTTC
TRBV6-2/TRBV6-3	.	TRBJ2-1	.	CASSYSLDEQFF	TGTGCCAGCAGTTACTCGTTAGATGAGCAGTTCTTC
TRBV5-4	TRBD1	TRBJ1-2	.	CASSSGQGGHYGYTF	TGTGCCAGCAGCTCAGGACAGGGGGGCCACTATGGCTACACCTTC
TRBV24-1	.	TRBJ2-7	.	CATSETQTGRDEQYF	TGTGCCACCAGTGAGACCCAGACCGGCCGGGACGAGCAGTACTTC
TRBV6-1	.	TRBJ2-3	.	CASSEFQLEGTDTQYF	TGTGCCAGCAGTGAGTTTCAGCTAGAGGGCACAGATACGCAGTATTTT
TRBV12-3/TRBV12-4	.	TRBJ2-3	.	CATGPREDTQYF	TGTGCCACGGGCCCCCGAGAAGATACGCAGTATTTT
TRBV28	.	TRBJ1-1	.	CASSLRQTEAFF	TGTGCCAGCAGTCTGCGACAGACTGAAGCTTTCTTT